The 3 T cell receptor beta chains presented below share a single source sample, sequenced in a study of blood T cell repertoires in COVID-19. Generated by immunoSEQ multiplex PCR, the TCRdb table keeps only in-frame clones and is missing some. The sample includes 150,000 to 200,000 clones, approximately 88% of them seen just once. Source material: peripheral blood. Receptors originate from a man aged 40-50 years with acute or convalescent COVID-19.

This clone was seen a single time. V and J are TRBV6-1 and TRBJ2-7, with 10 nucleotides matching TRBD1. The CDR3 consists of 14 residues. Germline CDR1 MNHNS, CDR2 SASEGT. J gave up 3 bases and V 3 bases, and 2 bases lay outside the gene matches. CDR3 protein: CASSEGDRGYEQYF. The CDR3 DNA reads as TGTGCCAGCAGTGAGGGGGACAGGGGCTACGAGCAGTACTTC.

V gene TRBV4-3 combines with J gene TRBJ1-2, with D possibly matching TRBD1 (6 bases). The V gene's germline CDR1 is LGHNA and CDR2 YSLEER. The CDR3 sequence is 14 residues long. V lost 0 bases, J lost 8 bases, and 13 bases lay in between. DNA for the CDR3: TGCGCCAGCAGCCAAGAACAGGGATTAAGAGGCTACACCTTC. This sequence encodes CASSQEQGLRGYTF.

V gene TRBV7-9 combines with J gene TRBJ1-1; no reliable D call. Trimming removed 6 bases at V and 4 bases at J, with 12 bases between. Germline CDR1 is SEHNR and CDR2 is FQNEAQ (reference sequence). The CDR3 sequence is 13 residues long. CDR3 sequence: CASSLDEGTEAFF. CDR3 in DNA: TGTGCCAGCAGTTTGGACGAGGGCACTGAAGCTTTCTTT.